Below are 13 T cell receptor beta chains sequenced from a single sample in a study of blood T cell repertoires in COVID-19. Sequencing used immunoSEQ multiplex PCR; TCRdb keeps in-frame clones, though not all of them. The sample yields under 450,000 clones, roughly four fifths seen once. The sequencing input was PBMCs or T cells enriched from blood (not recorded which). These receptors all stem from a woman in her fifties or sixties who had recovered from COVID-19.

The genes are TRBV5-4 and TRBJ2-7; TRBD2 aligns across 8 bases. The length of the CDR3 is 15 residues. Germline CDR1 reads SGHNT; CDR2 reads YYREEE (reference sequence). After removal of 3 bases from V and 3 bases from J, the junction contained 8 bases not matched to a gene. This chain's CDR3 is CASSWGPGLGYEQYF. CDR3 DNA: TGTGCCAGCAGCTGGGGACCGGGACTAGGCTACGAGCAGTACTTC.

The chain links TRBV7-3 to TRBJ1-1; a weak D match, TRBD1 (5 bases). Trimming shortened V by 4 bases and J by 4 bases, and 10 bases separated the two germline ends. In germline, CDR1 is SGHTA, CDR2 FQGTGA. The CDR3 spans 13 residues. This CDR3 reads CASSSQGATEAFF. The CDR3 DNA reads as TGTGCCAGCAGCTCGCAGGGTGCCACTGAAGCTTTCTTT.

The gene calls are TRBV9 and TRBJ1-2, with TRBD1 matching over 8 bases. Per the germline V gene, CDR1 is SGDLS and CDR2 is YYNGEE. The CDR3 covers 15 residues. J lost 6 bases, V lost 3 bases, and 10 bases had no gene match. This CDR3 reads CASSAADRGGNGYTF. CDR3 coding DNA: TGTGCCAGCAGCGCAGCAGACAGGGGAGGAAATGGCTACACCTTC.

This chain joins TRBV5-6 and TRBJ1-5; possibly TRBD1 for D (6 bases). The CDR3 is 16 amino acids. V was shortened by 7 bases and J by 4 bases, with 21 bases between the two germline ends. CDR1 SGHDT and CDR2 YYEEEE come from the germline V gene. CDR3 nucleotides: TGTGCCAGCTCCCTTGGGGGGGACAATAGAAATCAGCCCCAGCATTTT. It codes for CASSLGGDNRNQPQHF.

This clone was detected only a few times. The gene calls are TRBV4-2 and TRBJ1-2, with D tentatively TRBD1 (6 bases). The V end was cut by 4 bases, the J end by 8 bases, with 11 bases between. The CDR3 is 12 amino acids. Germline-derived CDR1 and CDR2 are LGHNA and YNFKEQ. In nucleotides, the CDR3 is TGTGCCAGCAGCCGGGCGGGGGGCGGCTACACCTTC. It specifies CASSRAGGGYTF.

The CDR3 sequence: CSVGTTKAQHF. The DNA of the CDR3 is TGCAGCGTAGGGACAACCAAGGCCCAGCATTTT. The gene calls are TRBV29-1 and TRBJ1-5; tentatively, D is TRBD1 (6 bases). From germline, CDR1 is SQVTM and CDR2 ANQGSEA. Deletions cut 6 bases from V and 11 bases from J, with 14 bases between. The CDR3 extends over 11 amino acids. Drawing the rest from reference TRBV29-1 and TRBJ1-5, the complete variable domain is SAVISQKPSRDICQRGTSLTIQCQVDSQVTMMFWYRQQPGQSLTLIATANQGSEATYESGFVIDKFPISRPNLTFSTLTVSNMSPEDSSIYLCSVGTTKAQHFGDGTRLSIL.

The J gene is TRBJ1-1, the V gene TRBV4-2; D might be TRBD1 (6 bases). Germline values: CDR1 LGHNA, CDR2 YNFKEQ. V shed 4 bases and J shed 10 bases, with 16 bases lying between them. The CDR3 spans 13 residues. CDR3 amino acids: CASSLRGQIRAFF. The CDR3 nucleotides are TGTGCCAGCAGCCTCAGAGGACAGATTCGAGCTTTCTTT.

The genes are TRBV9 and TRBJ1-3, with a tentative D call TRBD1 (5 bases). Germline-derived CDR1 and CDR2 are SGDLS and YYNGEE. The CDR3 consists of 15 residues. V dropped 3 bases and J dropped 2 bases, with 12 bases sitting between them. For the CDR3, the DNA is TGTGCCAGCAGCGCGTCGACAGTTCCTGGAAACACCATATATTTT. Protein product: CASSASTVPGNTIYF.

This clone appeared a few times. The genes are TRBV19 and TRBJ2-3; D possibly corresponds to TRBD2 (6 bases). Looked up from germline, CDR1 is LNHDA and CDR2 is SQIVND (reference sequence). The ends were cut back, 1 base at V and 4 bases at J, with 9 bases in the middle. There are 14 residues in the CDR3. CDR3 protein: CASSIGRVSDTQYF. The CDR3 DNA reads TGTGCCAGTAGTATAGGGAGGGTATCAGATACGCAGTATTTT.

The V call is TRBV30, the J call TRBJ1-1, with 8 bases aligning to TRBD1. Unmatched junction bases numbered 13, after V lost 7 bases and J lost 0 bases. Germline-derived CDR1 and CDR2 are GTSNPN and SVGIG (reference sequence). The CDR3 consists of 16 residues. The chain's CDR3 is CASFRSTGAMNTEAFF. Here the CDR3 DNA reads TGTGCCTCCTTTAGATCGACAGGGGCGATGAACACTGAAGCTTTCTTT.

V usage is TRBV7-9 and J usage is TRBJ1-6; D perhaps matches TRBD1 (6 bases). The CDR3 length is 15 residues. Trimming shortened V by 1 base and J by 8 bases, and 12 bases separated the two germline ends. CDR1 is SEHNR and CDR2 is FQNEAQ in the germline V gene (reference sequence). In nucleotides, the CDR3 is TGTGCCAGCAGCTTAGGTGGCAGGGGCTATTCACCCCTCCACTTT. Its translation: CASSLGGRGYSPLHF. Using reference TRBV7-9 and TRBJ1-6 for the parts outside the CDR3, the full variable domain is DTGVSQNPRHKITKRGQNVTFRCDPISEHNRLYWYRQTLGQGPEFLTYFQNEAQLEKSRLLSDRFSAERPKGSFSTLEIQRTEQGDSAMYLCASSLGGRGYSPLHFGNGTRLTVT.

V gene TRBV5-1 combines with J gene TRBJ2-1; TRBD2 aligns across 10 bases. The CDR3 has 14 amino acids. Germline V gene data show CDR1 as SGHRS and CDR2 as YFSETQ. The trim removed 4 bases at V and 7 bases at J, leaving 5 bases unmatched. In DNA, the CDR3 is TGCGCCAGCAGCCCCGGGACTAGCGAAAATGAGCAGTTCTTC. This sequence encodes CASSPGTSENEQFF.

This clone showed up just once. V usage is TRBV5-4 and J usage is TRBJ2-7; perhaps TRBD1 as D (6 bases). The length of the CDR3 is 15 residues. Germline V gene data show CDR1 as SGHNT and CDR2 as YYREEE (reference sequence). The V gene lost 4 bases and the J gene lost 0 bases, with 14 bases spanning the gap. CDR3 DNA sequence: TGTGCCAGCAGCCCACAGGGTCCCTCCTCCTACGAGCAGTACTTC. Protein product: CASSPQGPSSYEQYF.